These T cell receptor beta chains were read from a single sample in a study of PD-L1 blockade in urothelial cancer. TCRdb keeps only in-frame clones here, not all; method: immunoSEQ multiplex PCR. The sample lists roughly 52,000 clones, approximately 79% occurring once. This material consisted of PBMCs, taken around atezolizumab (anti-PD-L1) treatment. The source is a man between 65 and 85 years old with urothelial cancer. Each CDR3 is given with its conserved first and last residue.

TRBV19	TRBJ2-1	CASRTIAGGDNNEQFF
TRBV5-4	TRBJ2-3	CASPGGTGGNTDTQYF
TRBV27	TRBJ2-5	CASKGDSGETQYF
TRBV18	TRBJ2-4	CASSPAIAGVGNIQYF
TRBV6-5	TRBJ2-7	CASSYSKGALAYEQYF
TRBV11-2	TRBJ1-1	CASSSLHPQGVNTEAFF
TRBV5-6	TRBJ1-5	CASSSGTGRGQPQHF
TRBV25-1	TRBJ2-7	CASSPQNYEQYF
TRBV11-2	TRBJ2-3	CASSFDWLVRTDTQYF
TRBV28	TRBJ1-5	CASSPDRGAYQPQHF
TRBV19	TRBJ2-5	CASSIRTGSETQYF
TRBV4-2	TRBJ1-2	CASSFRGGDDYGYTF
TRBV2	TRBJ2-3	CASSVNRGDTQYF
TRBV7-2	TRBJ2-1	CASSFEGAGARYFNEQFF
TRBV5-1	TRBJ2-3	CASSPMAQGPTDTQYF
TRBV11-3	TRBJ2-7	CASSPGGLAGGDEQYF
TRBV28	TRBJ1-1	CASRFRGRGSDTEAFF
TRBV6-5	TRBJ2-7	CASSRGGSPYEQYF
TRBV10-1	TRBJ2-1	CASSEVSGSSGSYNEQFF
TRBV5-6	TRBJ2-3	CASSFLLAGPTDTQYF
TRBV20-1	TRBJ2-1	CSARDRGQFF
TRBV28	TRBJ2-7	CASSNRVTQYF
TRBV28	TRBJ1-5	CASSFSGQGKNQPQHF
TRBV29-1	TRBJ1-2	CSGWREDGYTF
TRBV5-1	TRBJ1-3	CASSFRSIHPGQGALWRNTIYF
TRBV27	TRBJ2-7	CASSLTSSYEQYF
TRBV28	TRBJ2-7	CASSSGTNYEQYF
TRBV7-6	TRBJ2-1	CASSLVAGPYNEQFF
TRBV19	TRBJ1-5	CASNRGAQNQPQHF
TRBV7-9	TRBJ2-3	CASSSRINRFGHSDTQYF
TRBV2	TRBJ2-3	CASSERTFKRSDTQYF
TRBV29-1	TRBJ1-1	CSVVKRRTEAFF
TRBV6-5	TRBJ1-4	CASSPTGTGREKLFF
TRBV6-1	TRBJ2-7	CASSEGQGYSYEQYF
TRBV27	TRBJ1-2	CASRRQGGMDYGYTF
TRBV29-1	TRBJ2-2	CSVDRQGVDTGELFF
TRBV2	TRBJ2-3	CASRQLTYTDTQYF
TRBV28	TRBJ2-7	CASSLRGVVAYEQYF
TRBV7-9	TRBJ1-1	CASSTDPLPEAFF
TRBV4-1	TRBJ1-2	CASSIRQDYGYTF
TRBV5-1	TRBJ2-5	CASSMGVDSQETQYF
TRBV7-9	TRBJ2-3	CASSGDPSSGDTQYF
TRBV18	TRBJ1-5	CASSPGQAAQPQHF
TRBV7-6	TRBJ2-1	CASSSSQDTEQFF
TRBV28	TRBJ2-2	CASTTSGRALNTGELFF
TRBV13	TRBJ2-1	CASNRLAGGSYNEQFF
TRBV27	TRBJ1-5	CASSSGQGTNQPQHF
TRBV2	TRBJ1-5	CASSEFEGAPYSNQPQHF
TRBV6-5	TRBJ2-7	CASSRDRPYEQYF
TRBV5-4	TRBJ2-1	CASRPRQGEQFF
TRBV6-6	TRBJ1-1	CASRRGMNTEAFF
TRBV9	TRBJ2-5	CASSLRVAGGPLEETQYF
TRBV4-1	TRBJ1-5	CASSQPWGGNQPQHF
TRBV19	TRBJ2-1	CASRETYNEQFF
TRBV7-9	TRBJ1-1	CASSHHPDRGRTEAFF
TRBV27	TRBJ1-2	CASSLSSVTNYGYTF
TRBV2	TRBJ1-2	CASSPPGQAEGYTF